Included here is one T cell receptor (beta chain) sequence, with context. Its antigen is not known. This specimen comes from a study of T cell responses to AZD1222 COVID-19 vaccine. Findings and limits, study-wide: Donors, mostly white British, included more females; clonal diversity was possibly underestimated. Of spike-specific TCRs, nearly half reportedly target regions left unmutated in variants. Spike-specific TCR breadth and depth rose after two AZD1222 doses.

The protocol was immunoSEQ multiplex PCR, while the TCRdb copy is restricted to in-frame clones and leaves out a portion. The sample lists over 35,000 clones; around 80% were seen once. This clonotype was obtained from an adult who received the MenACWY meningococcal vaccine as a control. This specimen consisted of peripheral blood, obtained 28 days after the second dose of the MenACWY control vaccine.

The CDR3 nucleotides are TGTGCCTGGAGTGTACCCAGGGTAGTATCCGGGGAGCTGTTTTTT. This translates into CAWSVPRVVSGELFF. The V gene is TRBV30, the J gene TRBJ2-2; maybe TRBD1 (5 bases). With 0 bases removed from V and 6 bases from J, the gap between germline ends came to 14 bases. The CDR3 covers 15 residues. The germline gives CDR1 GTSNPN, CDR2 SVGIG (reference sequence). The whole variable domain, remainder taken from reference TRBV30 and TRBJ2-2, is SQTIHQWPATLVQPVGSPLSLECTVEGTSNPNLYWYRQAAGRGLQLLFYSVGIGQISSEVPQNLSASRPQDRQFILSSKKLLLSDSGFYLCAWSVPRVVSGELFFGEGSRLTVL.